What follows is one T cell receptor (beta chain) and its context. The data originate from a study of blood T cell repertoires in COVID-19. Study-level information: Samples came from the United States, Italy and Spain, spanning acute and convalescent COVID-19. T cells, B-cell-depleted T cells, or PBMCs supplied cDNA or gDNA.

The authors' processing: Nucleated cell counts were estimated from reference gene primer amplification. The assay was immunoSEQ multiplex PCR, and TCRdb's table has in-frame clones only and misses some. For V, J and clone size, that table is used; D and trimming come from the DNA. Here the sample spans over 100,000 clones, 84% being singletons. The trim removed 4 bases at V and 5 bases at J, leaving 9 bases unmatched. The CDR3 is 15 residues long. From germline, CDR1 is SGHNT and CDR2 YYREEE (reference sequence). Sequenced input: peripheral blood. The sequence came from a woman between 50 and 59 years old with acute or convalescent COVID-19. The rearrangement links TRBV5-4 to TRBJ2-3, with TRBD2 matching 8 bases. CDR3 DNA sequence: TGTGCCAGCAGCCTCCCGGCCGCGGGGGGAGATACGCAGTATTTT. Translating it yields CASSLPAAGGDTQYF.